These 15 T cell receptor beta chains originate from one sample sequenced in a study of CD8+ T cells in alopecia areata. In each case, RNA was isolated and then reverse transcribed into cDNA as the sequencing template. Sequencing used immunoSEQ multiplex PCR; TCRdb keeps in-frame clones, though not all of them. The profile shows 200,000 to 250,000 clones, around 67% of them singletons. The material sequenced was CD4+ T cells sorted from blood, taken at week 0. Source of these receptors: a human donor with alopecia areata.

V is TRBV7-9 and J is TRBJ2-2; D gene uncertain. Trimming removed 3 bases at V and 2 bases at J, with 16 bases between. The CDR3 has 17 amino acids. Germline assignment: CDR1 SEHNR and CDR2 FQNEAQ (reference sequence). CDR3 residues: CASSFVMSDSNTGELFF. The CDR3 bases are TGTGCCAGCAGCTTCGTGATGTCTGACTCAAACACCGGGGAGCTGTTTTTT.

The chain employs TRBV10-3 and TRBJ1-2; 7 bases are shared with TRBD1. Germline assignment: CDR1 ENHRY and CDR2 SYGVKD. The ends lost 6 bases at V and 6 bases at J; junction bases unmatched: 16. The CDR3 length is 16 residues. The CDR3 is CAIRGDRDRRGDGYTF. The CDR3 DNA reads TGTGCCATCAGGGGAGACAGGGACAGACGGGGAGATGGCTACACCTTC.

This clone was counted only a few times. The chain couples TRBV21-1 to TRBJ1-1. TRBV21-1 corresponds to a pseudogene. This CDR3 has 13 residues. CDR3 region: CASSKVGRPEAFF. CDR3 bases: TGTGCCAGCAGCAAAGTAGGGCGGCCTGAAGCTTTCTTT.

This clone has a handful of counts. This rearrangement joins TRBV7-9 to TRBJ2-7; D unclear. Germline CDR1 SEHNR, CDR2 FQNEAQ (reference sequence). CDR3 length equals 12 residues. V lost 1 base and J lost 6, with 7 bases in between. CDR3 DNA sequence: TGTGCCAGCAGCTTAGAGGCCGGCGAGCAGTACTTC. It is translated as CASSLEAGEQYF.

A remark on this clone: This CDR3 is also generated by other DNA sequences in the sample. The CDR3 here is CSVGRGSGNTIYF. The CDR3 region has the DNA TGCAGCGTGGGAAGGGGCTCTGGAAACACCATATATTTT. The rearrangement uses TRBV29-1 and TRBJ1-3; D might be TRBD1 (5 bases). The ends were cut back, 6 bases at V and 0 bases at J, with 9 bases in the middle. CDR3 length: 13 residues. Germline CDR1 reads SQVTM; CDR2 reads ANQGSEA.

CDR3 loop: CASSWDKATDTQYF. CDR3 nucleotide sequence: TGCGCCAGCAGCTGGGACAAAGCAACAGATACGCAGTATTTT. The chain links TRBV5-1 to TRBJ2-3, with a weak D call TRBD1 (6 bases). Trimming removed 3 bases from V and 3 bases from J, with 11 bases in between. Germline V CDR1 and CDR2: SGHRS, YFSETQ. The CDR3 contains 14 residues.

CDR3 amino acids: CASSFPGTGVYEQYF. The DNA of the CDR3 is TGTGCCAGCAGCTTCCCCGGGACAGGGGTGTACGAGCAGTACTTC. This chain uses TRBV5-4 with TRBJ2-7, with 10 nucleotides matching TRBD1. The CDR3 totals 15 residues. Unmatched junction bases numbered 6, after V lost 2 bases and J lost 4 bases. Germline CDR1 SGHNT, CDR2 YYREEE (reference sequence).

In regard to this clone: Other DNA sequences in this sample translate to the same CDR3. The CDR3 DNA reads TGCAGCGTCGGACAGAGTAATCAGCCCCAGCATTTT. Translation gives CSVGQSNQPQHF. The V and J genes are TRBV29-1 and TRBJ1-5; tentative D call: TRBD1 (6 bases). Deletions cut 6 bases from V and 4 bases from J, with 10 bases between. CDR3 length equals 12 residues. From germline, CDR1 is SQVTM and CDR2 ANQGSEA.

The V and J genes are TRBV5-6 and TRBJ2-5, with TRBD2 matching over 12 bases. Per germline, CDR1 SGHDT and CDR2 YYEEEE. V trimming: 5 bases; J trimming: 5 bases; junction bases outside the gene matches: 4. The CDR3 extends over 14 amino acids. The chain's CDR3 is CASSSTSGGETQYF. The CDR3 coding sequence is TGTGCCAGCAGTTCTACTAGCGGGGGGGAGACCCAGTACTTC.

A few counts support this clone. The rearrangement joins TRBV7-9 to TRBJ2-5; 8 bases align to TRBD2. The V segment lost 5 bases and the J segment 5 bases; nucleotides outside the gene matches: 13. The length of the CDR3 is 16 residues. CDR1 SEHNR and CDR2 FQNEAQ come from the germline V gene (reference sequence). CDR3 nucleotides: TGTGCCAGCAGCGATGCCCCCGGGACTAGGGGGGAGACCCAGTACTTC. Amino acid sequence: CASSDAPGTRGETQYF. Variable domain in full (rest from reference TRBV7-9 and TRBJ2-5): DTGVSQNPRHKITKRGQNVTFRCDPISEHNRLYWYRQTLGQGPEFLTYFQNEAQLEKSRLLSDRFSAERPKGSFSTLEIQRTEQGDSAMYLCASSDAPGTRGETQYFGPGTRLLVL.

The gene calls are TRBV30 and TRBJ2-5; 9 bases match TRBD2. The CDR3 consists of 14 residues. V dropped 4 bases and J dropped 5; count of bases not matched to a gene: 8. Germline CDR1 is GTSNPN and CDR2 is SVGIG (reference sequence). CDR3 bases: TGTGCCTGGAATCCGCTAGCGGGGTGGGAGACCCAGTACTTC. This sequence encodes CAWNPLAGWETQYF.

The chain recombines TRBV12-5 with TRBJ2-7; D is perhaps TRBD2 (6 bases). CDR1 is LGHNT and CDR2 is FRNRAP in the germline V gene. The CDR3 length is 15 residues. V lost 1 base, J lost 5 bases, and 15 bases lay in between. The CDR3 coding sequence is TGTGCTAGTGGTTTGGCCCCCCCGGGGGAGAACGAGCAGTACTTC. Residues: CASGLAPPGENEQYF.

This clone showed up just once. V is TRBV2 and J is TRBJ2-3; 10 positions match TRBD2. Looked up from germline, CDR1 is SNHLY and CDR2 is FYNNEI. The CDR3 extends over 16 amino acids. The V and J ends lost 1 base and 6 bases, in that order; junction bases with no gene match: 7. CDR3 nucleotides: TGTGCCAGCAGTGAAGGGCTAGCGGGGGCCGTGGATACGCAGTATTTT. This encodes CASSEGLAGAVDTQYF. Based on the CDR3 plus reference TRBV2 and TRBJ2-3, the full variable domain is EPEVTQTPSHQVTQMGQEVILRCVPISNHLYFYWYRQILGQKVEFLVSFYNNEISEKSEIFDDQFSVERPDGSNFTLKIRSTKLEDSAMYFCASSEGLAGAVDTQYFGPGTRLTVL.

This clone came up a few times. This chain connects TRBV9 to TRBJ1-6; D not resolved. V was clipped by 1 base and J by 6 bases, with 11 bases between them. Germline V CDR1 and CDR2: SGDLS, YYNGEE. The CDR3 is made up of 15 amino acids. The CDR3 sequence is CASSVSPGGNSPLHF. The DNA for the CDR3 is TGTGCCAGCAGCGTATCCCCAGGAGGTAATTCACCCCTCCACTTT.

The rearrangement uses TRBV30 and TRBJ1-6; the match to TRBD1 covers 7 bases. CDR1 and CDR2 (germline): GTSNPN, SVGIG (reference sequence). This CDR3 is built from 13 residues. Unmatched junction bases numbered 9, after V lost 7 bases and J lost 9 bases. CDR3 loop: CASWTGHSSPLHF. The CDR3 nucleotides are TGTGCCTCTTGGACAGGTCATAGTTCACCCCTCCACTTT.